This T cell receptor beta chain was documented in a study of T cell changes during pregnancy in multiple sclerosis. TCRdb's table, derived via immunoSEQ multiplex PCR, lists solely in-frame clones and lacks some. The sample contains 65,000 to 90,000 clones, approximately 92% of which appear only once. Trimming stripped 4 bases from V and 3 bases from J, with 13 bases between. Germline V gene data show CDR1 as LGHNA and CDR2 as YSLEER. The CDR3 loop spans 14 amino acids. The TCR sequence derives from a female donor with multiple sclerosis, enrolled in a pregnancy study. The sample here was peripheral blood, taken before pregnancy. The V call is TRBV4-3, the J call TRBJ2-7; the D gene is possibly TRBD1 (6 bases). The CDR3, as DNA: TGCGCCAGCAGCCCCGACAGGCACGGCTACGAGCAGTACTTC. This gives the protein CASSPDRHGYEQYF.